A selection of T cell receptor beta chains follows, all from one sample in a study of T-cell memory formation after mild COVID-19. One entry per CDR3 protein, called by TCRdb with MiXCR from the 5' RACE reads. The table includes 300,000 to 400,000 distinct CDR3 sequences, around 27% detected once. The source material was PBMCs or a T cell subset sorted from them (not recorded which). The origin of the receptors is an adult woman who had mild COVID-19 (a few samples of this study predate the infection). Cell type and time point are not known. Each CDR3 is given with its conserved first and last residue. D genes are given only for firm matches. Clone size is given for some rows only: seen once, a few or many times, or a class if the clone is expanded.

>TRBJ2-1|TRBD2|few|TRBV12-3/TRBV12-4
TGTGCCAGCAGGCAGACTAGCGGGGCCTACAATGAGCAGTTCTTC
CASRQTSGAYNEQFF
>TRBJ2-7|TRBD2|few|TRBV9
TGTGCCAGCAGCGTAGATTGGAGGACTAGCGGGACCGAGCAGTACTTC
CASSVDWRTSGTEQYF
>TRBJ2-2|NA|few|TRBV4-1
TGCGCCAGCAGCCAAGAATTAGCGGGGGAGCTGTTTTTT
CASSQELAGELFF
>TRBJ2-7|NA|few|TRBV18
TGTGCCAGCTCAAAAGACGCAGGCGGCAGCGAGCAGTACTTC
CASSKDAGGSEQYF
>TRBJ2-3|NA|NA|TRBV10-3
TGTGCCATCAGTGAAGGGGGTACAGGCACAGATACGCAGTATTTT
CAISEGGTGTDTQYF
>TRBJ2-1|NA|few|TRBV4-1
TGCGCCAGAAAGGCGAGGAGAAGGTCCTACAATGAGCAGTTCTTC
CARKARRRSYNEQFF
>TRBJ2-1|NA|many|TRBV7-8
TGTGCCAGTACCCCCCCTTGGGGGGAGACCAATGAGCAGTTCTTC
CASTPPWGETNEQFF
>TRBJ2-2|TRBD2|few|TRBV7-9
TGTGCCAGCAGCTCGACACTAGCGTCCTCCGGGACCGGGGAGCTGTTTTTT
CASSSTLASSGTGELFF
>TRBJ2-1|NA|few|TRBV12-3/TRBV12-4
TGTGCCAGCAGGGGCTGGGAGAAGCAGTTCTTC
CASRGWEKQFF
>TRBJ2-5|NA|NA|TRBV6-2/TRBV6-3
TGTGCCAGCAGTTATGAGCCACAAGAGACCCAGTACTTC
CASSYEPQETQYF
>TRBJ2-5|TRBD2|NA|TRBV4-3
TGCGCCAGCAGCCCTATGATAGCGGGAGGTATGGAGACCCAGTACTTC
CASSPMIAGGMETQYF
>TRBJ2-5|NA|few|TRBV12-3/TRBV12-4
TGTGCCAGCAGTTTGTTGACGTTCCAAGAGACCCAGTACTTC
CASSLLTFQETQYF
>TRBJ1-4|TRBD1|NA|TRBV7-8
TGTGCCAGCAGCCTACTTTCGAGGGGGCAGGATGAAAAACTGTTTTTT
CASSLLSRGQDEKLFF
>TRBJ2-7|NA|many|TRBV20-1
TGCAGTGCTAGAGATCGAAAGATCCAAACTAAAGAGCAGTACTTC
CSARDRKIQTKEQYF
>TRBJ2-3|TRBD1|few|TRBV7-3
TGTGCCAGCAGCCGCAACGGACAGGGGGCCTTAGATACGCAGTATTTT
CASSRNGQGALDTQYF
>TRBJ2-1|NA|NA|TRBV24-1
TGTGCCACCAGTGATTTGGGGGAGGGGGCTAACAATGAGCAGTTCTTC
CATSDLGEGANNEQFF
>TRBJ2-2|NA|few|TRBV29-1
TGCAGCGCCAGAAGCGGGACAGCGAACACCGGGGAGCTGTTTTTT
CSARSGTANTGELFF
>TRBJ2-5|TRBD1|NA|TRBV2
TGTGCCAGCACGCTACAGGGGCAAGAGACCCAGTACTTC
CASTLQGQETQYF
>TRBJ1-4|TRBD1|NA|TRBV7-9
TGTGCCAGCAGCAAGGGACAGGGCAATGAAAAACTGTTTTTT
CASSKGQGNEKLFF
>TRBJ2-7|TRBD1|NA|TRBV5-1
TGCGCCAGCAGCTCCCTGGACAGGGTTAGTGAGCAGTACTTC
CASSSLDRVSEQYF
>TRBJ2-5|TRBD1|NA|TRBV5-1
TGCGCCAGCAGCTTGGGGACAGGGGTCCAAGAGACCCAGTACTTC
CASSLGTGVQETQYF
>TRBJ2-7|NA|NA|TRBV7-3
TGTGCCAGCAGCTACTTGGGGGGGCCCTACGAGCAGTACTTC
CASSYLGGPYEQYF
>TRBJ2-1|NA|few|TRBV24-1
TGTGCCACCAGTGATTTGGGGGACACCTACAATGAGCAGTTCTTC
CATSDLGDTYNEQFF
>TRBJ2-2|NA|NA|TRBV4-1
TGCGCCAGCAGCCTTAAGGGGGGATATAACACCGGGGAGCTGTTTTTT
CASSLKGGYNTGELFF
>TRBJ2-1|TRBD2|NA|TRBV7-9
TGTGCCAGCAGCTATAGACTAGCGGGATACAATGAGCAGTTCTTC
CASSYRLAGYNEQFF
>TRBJ2-1|NA|NA|TRBV30
TGTGCCTGGACCGAGGGGTCCGCGTCCTACAATGAGCAGTTCTTC
CAWTEGSASYNEQFF
>TRBJ2-1|NA|NA|TRBV5-1
TGCGCCAGAGCAGCACGGGACCACAACACCGATGAGCAGTTCTTC
CARAARDHNTDEQFF
>TRBJ2-1|NA|NA|TRBV6-5
TGTGCCAGCAGTTACATGAATGAGCAGTTCTTC
CASSYMNEQFF
>TRBJ2-3|NA|few|TRBV24-1
TGTGCCACCAGTGATTTCCGGACAGGCACAGATACGCAGTATTTT
CATSDFRTGTDTQYF
>TRBJ2-1|TRBD1|few|TRBV5-1
TGCGCCAGCAGCCAGAAGTCGACAGGGAAGTCTGGGCAGTTCTTC
CASSQKSTGKSGQFF
>TRBJ2-2|NA|NA|TRBV7-2
TGTGCCAGCAGCTTACTCTCGCGGGCCAGAGGAACCGGGGAGCTGTTTTTT
CASSLLSRARGTGELFF
>TRBJ2-7|TRBD1|NA|TRBV5-1
TGCGCCAGCAGCTTGGGTTTACAGGGGTCCCACGAGCAGTACTTC
CASSLGLQGSHEQYF
>TRBJ1-1|NA|many|TRBV6-5
TGTGCCAGCAGCTACTTAGCGACGGTGAACACTGAAGCTTTCTTT
CASSYLATVNTEAFF
>TRBJ2-2|TRBD2|NA|TRBV7-9
TGTGCCAGCAGCAAAAGGACTAGCGGGGGGCCCCTTCGGACCGGGGAGCTGTTTTTT
CASSKRTSGGPLRTGELFF
>TRBJ2-7|TRBD1|many|TRBV6-1
TGTGCCAGCAGTGAAGTCCCCAGGGGGGAGCAGTACTTC
CASSEVPRGEQYF
>TRBJ2-1|TRBD2|once|TRBV24-1
TGTGCCACCGAGGGCGGGGGGGGCTCCTACAATGAGCAGTTCTTC
CATEGGGGSYNEQFF
>TRBJ2-2|TRBD1|NA|TRBV4-3
TGCGCCAGCAGCCGTTGGGACAGGGGACAGGGGGAGCTGTTTTTT
CASSRWDRGQGELFF
>TRBJ1-2|TRBD1|few|TRBV10-3
TGTGCCATCAGTGAGTCGGGGACAGGCATAAAAGGCTATGGCTACACCTTC
CAISESGTGIKGYGYTF
>TRBJ1-3|NA|NA|TRBV11-2
TGTGCCAGCAGCTTAGAGCCCGGCTCTGGAAACACCATATATTTT
CASSLEPGSGNTIYF
>TRBJ1-5|TRBD1|NA|TRBV12-3/TRBV12-4
TGTGCCAGCAGTTCCCCGGGACAGGGGATTAGACAGCCCCAGCATTTT
CASSSPGQGIRQPQHF
>TRBJ1-3|NA|NA|TRBV30
TGTGCCTGGAGTCCCTCGGCCACTCGGCACATATATTTT
CAWSPSATRHIYF
>TRBJ2-2|NA|NA|TRBV12-3/TRBV12-4
TGTGCCAGCAGTTTTGCAGGCGTTGGGGAGCTGTTTTTT
CASSFAGVGELFF
>TRBJ2-1|NA|NA|TRBV4-1
TGCGCCAGCAGCCAGGGGTTGGCGGGGGCCGCCGGTGAGCAGTTCTTC
CASSQGLAGAAGEQFF
>TRBJ1-2|NA|NA|TRBV7-9
TGTGCCAGCAGCCCGGACCATGGGGGATATGGCTACACCTTC
CASSPDHGGYGYTF
>TRBJ2-1|NA|many|TRBV29-1
TGCAGCGTCGGTAGCAGCTCCTACAATGAGCAGTTCTTC
CSVGSSSYNEQFF
>TRBJ2-7|TRBD2|NA|TRBV24-1
TGTGCCACCAGTGATTTTGTGGGGGGGGCCTACGAGCAGTACTTC
CATSDFVGGAYEQYF